Sequencing of this T cell receptor beta chain was carried out in a study of OX40 agonist ivuxolimab in advanced cancers. This clone occurred once. Its antigen is unidentified. J lost 4 bases, V lost 3 bases, and 0 bases had no gene match. From germline, CDR1 is SQVTM and CDR2 ANQGSEA. This CDR3 has 12 amino acids. Whole-study findings and limits: Fewer expanded clones were found on average in CD4+ than in CD8+ T cells. A proportion of nonresponders additionally exhibited low normalized T-cell clonal expansion.

Sequenced by immunoSEQ multiplex PCR; TCRdb stores in-frame clones only, minus some. The profile covers approximately 54,000 clones, with 91% appearing a single time and 8.5% to 9% taken by the ten largest. The chain joins TRBV29-1 to TRBJ2-1, with 7 bases aligning to TRBD1. The material sequenced was CD4+ or CD8+ T cells sorted from blood, taken in a trial of the OX40 agonist ivuxolimab. This TCR was sampled from an adult with an advanced solid tumor such as melanoma, head and neck, liver or kidney cancer. Here the CDR3 DNA reads TGCAGCGTTGAGGGACAGTACAATGAGCAGTTCTTC. As protein: CSVEGQYNEQFF.